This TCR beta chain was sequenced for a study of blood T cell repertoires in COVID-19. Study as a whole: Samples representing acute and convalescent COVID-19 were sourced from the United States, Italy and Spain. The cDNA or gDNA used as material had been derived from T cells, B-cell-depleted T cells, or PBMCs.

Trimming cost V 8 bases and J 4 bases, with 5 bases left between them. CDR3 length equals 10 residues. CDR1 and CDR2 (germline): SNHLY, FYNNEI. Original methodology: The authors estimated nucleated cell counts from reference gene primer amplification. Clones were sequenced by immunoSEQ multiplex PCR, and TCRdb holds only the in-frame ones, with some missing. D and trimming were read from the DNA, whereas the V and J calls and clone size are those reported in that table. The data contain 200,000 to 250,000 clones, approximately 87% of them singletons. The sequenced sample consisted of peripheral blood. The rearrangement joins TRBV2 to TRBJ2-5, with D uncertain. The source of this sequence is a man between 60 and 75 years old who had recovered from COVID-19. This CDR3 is CASLRETQYF. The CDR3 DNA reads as TGTGCCAGCCTACGAGAGACCCAGTACTTC.